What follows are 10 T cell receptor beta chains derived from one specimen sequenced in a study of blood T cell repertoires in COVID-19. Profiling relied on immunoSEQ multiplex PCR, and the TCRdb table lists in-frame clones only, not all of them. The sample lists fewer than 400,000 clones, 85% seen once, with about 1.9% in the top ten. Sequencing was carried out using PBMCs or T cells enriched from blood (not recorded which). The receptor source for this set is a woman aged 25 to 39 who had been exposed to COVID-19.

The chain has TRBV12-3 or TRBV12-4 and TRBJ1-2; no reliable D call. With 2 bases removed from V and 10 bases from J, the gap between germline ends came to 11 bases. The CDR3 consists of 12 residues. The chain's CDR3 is CASSLTEDFYTF. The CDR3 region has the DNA TGTGCCAGCAGTTTAACAGAGGACTTCTACACCTTC.

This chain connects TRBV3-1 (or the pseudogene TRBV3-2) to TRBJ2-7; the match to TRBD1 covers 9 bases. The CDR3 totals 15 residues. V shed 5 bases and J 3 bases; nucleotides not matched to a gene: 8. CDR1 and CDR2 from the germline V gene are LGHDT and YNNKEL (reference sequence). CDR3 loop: CASSLPGTGFYEQYF. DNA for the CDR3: TGTGCCAGCAGCTTGCCCGGGACAGGGTTCTACGAGCAGTACTTC.

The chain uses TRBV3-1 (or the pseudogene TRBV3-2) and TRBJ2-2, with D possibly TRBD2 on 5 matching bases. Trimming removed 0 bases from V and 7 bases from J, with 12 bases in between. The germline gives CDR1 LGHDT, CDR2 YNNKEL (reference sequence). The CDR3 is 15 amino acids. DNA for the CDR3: TGTGCCAGCAGCCAAGATCTGCAGCGGAGCGGGGAGCTGTTTTTT. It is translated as CASSQDLQRSGELFF.

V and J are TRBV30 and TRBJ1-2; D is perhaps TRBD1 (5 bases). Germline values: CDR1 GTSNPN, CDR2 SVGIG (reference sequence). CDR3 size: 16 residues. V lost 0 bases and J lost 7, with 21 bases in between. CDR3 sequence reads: CAWSVLSVRAGSGYTF. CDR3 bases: TGTGCCTGGAGTGTACTTTCGGTCAGGGCGGGAAGTGGCTACACCTTC.

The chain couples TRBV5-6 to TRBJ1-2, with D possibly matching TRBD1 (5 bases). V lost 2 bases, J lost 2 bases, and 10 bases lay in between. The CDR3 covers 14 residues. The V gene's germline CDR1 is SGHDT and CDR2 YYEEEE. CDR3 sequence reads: CASSLSRVNYGYTF. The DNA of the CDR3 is TGTGCCAGCAGCTTATCCAGGGTAAACTATGGCTACACCTTC.

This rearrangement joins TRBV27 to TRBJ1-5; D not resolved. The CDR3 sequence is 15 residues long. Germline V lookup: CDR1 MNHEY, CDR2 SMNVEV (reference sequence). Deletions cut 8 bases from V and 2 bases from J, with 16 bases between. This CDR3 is CASRPRVSGNQPQHF. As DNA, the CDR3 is TGTGCCAGCCGGCCTCGGGTCTCGGGCAATCAGCCCCAGCATTTT.

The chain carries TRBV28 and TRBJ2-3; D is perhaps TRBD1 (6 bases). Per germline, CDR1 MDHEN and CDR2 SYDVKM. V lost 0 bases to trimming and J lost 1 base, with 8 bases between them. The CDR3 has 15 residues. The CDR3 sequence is CASSLWGARTDTQYF. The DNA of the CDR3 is TGTGCCAGCAGTTTATGGGGGGCACGCACAGATACGCAGTATTTT.

CDR3 protein: CASSSLVGTGDEQYF. CDR3 coding DNA: TGTGCCAGCAGCTCGTTGGTGGGGACAGGGGACGAGCAGTACTTC. The gene calls are TRBV11-2 and TRBJ2-7, with 10 bases aligning to TRBD1. This CDR3 is built from 15 residues. Trimming at V came to 4 bases and at J to 5 bases, leaving 8 bases not matched to a gene. Germline V gene sequence: CDR1 SGHAT, CDR2 FQNNGV.

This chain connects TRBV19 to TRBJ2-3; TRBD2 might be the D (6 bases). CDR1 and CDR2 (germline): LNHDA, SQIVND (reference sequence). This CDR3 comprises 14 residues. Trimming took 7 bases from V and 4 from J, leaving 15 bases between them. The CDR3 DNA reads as TGTGCCAGTAAAATGGGCAGGGAGGCAGATACGCAGTATTTT. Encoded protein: CASKMGREADTQYF.

The CDR3 DNA is TGTGCCAGCAGCTTAGCAGCGGGAGGATGGGAGACCCAGTACTTC. The encoded protein is CASSLAAGGWETQYF. This chain connects TRBV7-8 to TRBJ2-5, with 9 bases matching TRBD2. CDR3 length: 15 residues. Germline lookup yields CDR1 SGHVS and CDR2 FQNEAQ. J lost 5 bases, V lost 0 bases, and 4 bases had no gene match.